The subject of this entry is one T cell receptor beta chain. Antigen specificity is unknown. The same CDR3 is also encoded by other DNA sequences in this sample. This specimen comes from a study of shared clonotypes between healthy human individuals. Study-level findings and limits: In contrast to clonotypes shared by all four donors, non-shared clonotypes had lower generation probabilities.

The CDR3 runs to 13 residues. V was cut by 3 bases and J by 3 bases, with 9 bases left in between. Per the germline V gene, CDR1 is SGHNT and CDR2 is YENEEA. This table comes from immunoSEQ multiplex PCR, and its TCRdb copy is limited to in-frame clones, with some not included. The data contain some 2.3 million clones, just over 90% of them seen just once; the ten biggest clones take up under 0.45%. The TCR sequence derives from a man aged 18 to 29 in good health. Some clones in this sample may be carry-over from other donors' samples. The sample was naive CD4+ T cells from PBMCs. Subset meaning: CD45RA+ positively selected. The V call is TRBV11-3, the J call TRBJ2-7; D gene uncertain. The CDR3 nucleotides read TGTGCCAGCAGCTTGGGGTCGGGCTACGAGCAGTACTTC. Protein: CASSLGSGYEQYF.